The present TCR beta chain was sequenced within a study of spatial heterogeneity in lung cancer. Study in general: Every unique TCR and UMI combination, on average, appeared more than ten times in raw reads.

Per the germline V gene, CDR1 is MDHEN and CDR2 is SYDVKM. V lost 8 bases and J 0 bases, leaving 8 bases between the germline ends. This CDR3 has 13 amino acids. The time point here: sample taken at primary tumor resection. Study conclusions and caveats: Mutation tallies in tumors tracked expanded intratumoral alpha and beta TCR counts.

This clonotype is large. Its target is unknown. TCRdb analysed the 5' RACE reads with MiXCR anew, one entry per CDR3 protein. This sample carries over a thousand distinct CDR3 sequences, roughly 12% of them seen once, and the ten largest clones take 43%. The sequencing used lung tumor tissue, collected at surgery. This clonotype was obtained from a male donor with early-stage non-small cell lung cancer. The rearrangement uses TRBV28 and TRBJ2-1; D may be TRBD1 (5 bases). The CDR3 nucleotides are TGTGCCAGCGGGGCCCCCTCCTACAATGAGCAGTTCTTC. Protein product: CASGAPSYNEQFF. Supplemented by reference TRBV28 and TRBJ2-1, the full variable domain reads DVKVTQSSRYLVKRTGEKVFLECVQDMDHENMFWYRQDPGLGLRLIYFSYDVKMKEKGDIPEGYSVSREKKERFSLILESASTNQTSMYLCASGAPSYNEQFFGPGTRLTVL.